This TCR beta chain was captured by sequencing in a study of T-cell reconstitution after alpha-beta-depleted transplantation in children. Germline values: CDR1 MNHNS, CDR2 SASEGT. V lost 5 bases and J lost 6; bases outside the gene matches: 13. This CDR3 comprises 16 residues. Unique molecular identifiers were incorporated during preparation of the TCRbeta library. Via MiXCR, TCRdb re-called the PCR reads, giving one row per CDR3 protein. The table includes some 200,000 distinct CDR3 sequences, more than 14% detected once. This clonotype was seen at least ten times. The chain employs TRBV6-1 and TRBJ1-5; 7 nucleotides agree with TRBD1. The receptor was isolated from a human donor who donated a stem cell graft to a child with acute lymphoblastic leukemia. The sequencing used PBMCs from the stem cell graft donor, collected from the stem cell graft. The CDR3: CASSLARGGGSQPQHF. The CDR3 bases are TGTGCCAGCAGTCTCGCAAGAGGGGGCGGGAGTCAGCCCCAGCATTTT.